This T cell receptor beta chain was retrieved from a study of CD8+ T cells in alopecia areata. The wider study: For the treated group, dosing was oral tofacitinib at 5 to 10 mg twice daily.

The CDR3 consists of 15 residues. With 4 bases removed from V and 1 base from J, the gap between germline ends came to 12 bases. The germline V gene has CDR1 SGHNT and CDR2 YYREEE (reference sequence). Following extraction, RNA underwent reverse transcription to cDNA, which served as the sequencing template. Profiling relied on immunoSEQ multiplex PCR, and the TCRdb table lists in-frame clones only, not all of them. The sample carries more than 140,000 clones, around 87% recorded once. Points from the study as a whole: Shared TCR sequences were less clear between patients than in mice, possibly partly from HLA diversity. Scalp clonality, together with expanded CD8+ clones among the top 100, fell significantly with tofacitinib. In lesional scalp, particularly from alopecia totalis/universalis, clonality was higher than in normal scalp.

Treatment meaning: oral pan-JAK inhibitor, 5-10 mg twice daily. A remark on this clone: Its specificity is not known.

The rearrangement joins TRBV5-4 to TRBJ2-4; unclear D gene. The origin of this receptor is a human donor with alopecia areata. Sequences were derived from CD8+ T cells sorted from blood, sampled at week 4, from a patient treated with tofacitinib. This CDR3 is CASSERPRAKNIQYF. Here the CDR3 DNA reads TGTGCCAGCAGCGAACGTCCCCGGGCCAAAAACATTCAGTACTTC. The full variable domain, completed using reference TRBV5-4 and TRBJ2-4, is ETGVTQSPTHLIKTRGQQVTLRCSSQSGHNTVSWYQQALGQGPQFIFQYYREEENGRGNFPPRFSGLQFPNYSSELNVNALELDDSALYLCASSERPRAKNIQYFGAGTRLSVL.